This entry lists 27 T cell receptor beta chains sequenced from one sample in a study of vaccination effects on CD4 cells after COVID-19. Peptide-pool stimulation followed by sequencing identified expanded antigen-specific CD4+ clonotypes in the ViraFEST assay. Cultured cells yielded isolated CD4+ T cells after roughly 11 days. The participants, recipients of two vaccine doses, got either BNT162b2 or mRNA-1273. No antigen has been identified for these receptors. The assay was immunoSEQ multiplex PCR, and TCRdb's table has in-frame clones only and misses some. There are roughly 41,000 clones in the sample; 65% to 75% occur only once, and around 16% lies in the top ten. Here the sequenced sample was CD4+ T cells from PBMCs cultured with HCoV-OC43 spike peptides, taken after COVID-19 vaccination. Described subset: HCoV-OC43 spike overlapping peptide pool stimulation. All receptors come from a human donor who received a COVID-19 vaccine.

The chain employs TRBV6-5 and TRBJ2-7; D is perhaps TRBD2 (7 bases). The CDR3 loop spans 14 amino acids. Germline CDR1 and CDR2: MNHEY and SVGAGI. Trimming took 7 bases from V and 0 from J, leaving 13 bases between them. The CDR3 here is CASTGRTASYEQYF. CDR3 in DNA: TGTGCCAGCACCGGGAGGACAGCCTCCTACGAGCAGTACTTC.

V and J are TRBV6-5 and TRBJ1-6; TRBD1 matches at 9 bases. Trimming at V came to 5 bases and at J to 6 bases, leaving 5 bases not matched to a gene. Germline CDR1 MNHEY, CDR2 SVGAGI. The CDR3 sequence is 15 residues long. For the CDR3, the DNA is TGTGCCAGCAGTCCCCCGGGACAGGGTAATTCACCCCTCCACTTT. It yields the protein CASSPPGQGNSPLHF.

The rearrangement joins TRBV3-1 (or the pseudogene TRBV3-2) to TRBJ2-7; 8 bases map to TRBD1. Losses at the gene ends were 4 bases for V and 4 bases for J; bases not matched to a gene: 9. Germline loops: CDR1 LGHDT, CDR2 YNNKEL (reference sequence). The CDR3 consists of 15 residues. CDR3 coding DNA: TGTGCCAGCAGCCGCTCCGGGCAGGGGGCTTACGAGCAGTACTTC. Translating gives CASSRSGQGAYEQYF.

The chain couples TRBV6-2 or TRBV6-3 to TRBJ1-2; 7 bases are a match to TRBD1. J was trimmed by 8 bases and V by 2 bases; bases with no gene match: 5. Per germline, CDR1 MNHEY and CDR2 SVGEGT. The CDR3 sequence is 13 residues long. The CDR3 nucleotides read TGTGCCAGCAGTTACGGGACAGCTGAGGGCTACACCTTC. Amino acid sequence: CASSYGTAEGYTF.

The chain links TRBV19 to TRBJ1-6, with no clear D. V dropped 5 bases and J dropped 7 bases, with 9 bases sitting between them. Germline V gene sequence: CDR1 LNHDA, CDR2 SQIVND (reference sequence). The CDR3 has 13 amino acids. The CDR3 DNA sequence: TGTGCCAGTAGTTCTTTATCAAATTCACCCCTCCACTTT. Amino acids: CASSSLSNSPLHF.

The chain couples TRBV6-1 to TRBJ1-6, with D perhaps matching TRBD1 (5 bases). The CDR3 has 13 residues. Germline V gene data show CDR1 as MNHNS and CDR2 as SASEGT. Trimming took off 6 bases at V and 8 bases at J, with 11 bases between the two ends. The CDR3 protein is CASSRGADSPLHF. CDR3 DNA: TGTGCCAGCAGCCGCGGGGCGGATTCACCCCTCCACTTT.

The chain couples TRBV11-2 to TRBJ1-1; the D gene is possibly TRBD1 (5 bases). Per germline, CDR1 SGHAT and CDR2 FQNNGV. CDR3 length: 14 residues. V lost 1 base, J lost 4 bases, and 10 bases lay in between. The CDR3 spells CASSLAGGGTEAFF. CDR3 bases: TGTGCCAGCAGCTTAGCGGGGGGAGGCACTGAAGCTTTCTTT. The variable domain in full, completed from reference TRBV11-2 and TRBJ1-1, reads EAGVAQSPRYKIIEKRQSVAFWCNPISGHATLYWYQQILGQGPKLLIQFQNNGVVDDSQLPKDRFSAERLKGVDSTLKIQPAKLEDSAVYLCASSLAGGGTEAFFGQGTRLTVV.

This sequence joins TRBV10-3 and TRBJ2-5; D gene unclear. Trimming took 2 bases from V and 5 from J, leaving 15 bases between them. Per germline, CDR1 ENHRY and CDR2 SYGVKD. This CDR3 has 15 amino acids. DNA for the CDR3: TGTGCCATCAGTGAGGTTTTAGAGACACGGGAGACCCAGTACTTC. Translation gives CAISEVLETRETQYF.

CDR3 coding DNA: TGTGCCATCAGTGATGATAAGGGCACAGTTGAGCAGTTCTTC. Protein sequence: CAISDDKGTVEQFF. The genes are TRBV10-3 and TRBJ2-1; no clear D. The germline V gene encodes CDR1 ENHRY and CDR2 SYGVKD. CDR3 length: 14 residues. The ends were cut back, 3 bases at V and 9 bases at J, with 15 bases in the middle.

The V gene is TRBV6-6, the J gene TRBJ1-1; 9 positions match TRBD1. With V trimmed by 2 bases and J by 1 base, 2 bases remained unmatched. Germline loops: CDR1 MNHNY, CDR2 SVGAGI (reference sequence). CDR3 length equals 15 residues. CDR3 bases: TGTGCCAGCAGTTACGCGACAGGGGGGAACACTGAAGCTTTCTTT. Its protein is CASSYATGGNTEAFF.

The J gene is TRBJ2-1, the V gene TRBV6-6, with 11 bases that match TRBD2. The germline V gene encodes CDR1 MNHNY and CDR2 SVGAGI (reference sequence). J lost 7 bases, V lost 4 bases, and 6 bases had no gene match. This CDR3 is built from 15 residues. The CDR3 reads CASSFPGTSGNEQFF. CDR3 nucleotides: TGTGCCAGCAGTTTCCCCGGGACTAGCGGAAATGAGCAGTTCTTC.

CDR3 in amino acids: CASSQDASGRNYEQYF. CDR3 coding DNA: TGCGCCAGCAGCCAAGATGCGAGCGGGAGGAACTACGAGCAGTACTTC. This chain joins TRBV4-1 and TRBJ2-7, with 9 bases lining up with TRBD2. V lost 0 bases to trimming and J lost 3 bases; unmatched junction nucleotides: 6. CDR1 and CDR2 (germline): MGHRA, YSYEKL. The CDR3 runs 16 residues.

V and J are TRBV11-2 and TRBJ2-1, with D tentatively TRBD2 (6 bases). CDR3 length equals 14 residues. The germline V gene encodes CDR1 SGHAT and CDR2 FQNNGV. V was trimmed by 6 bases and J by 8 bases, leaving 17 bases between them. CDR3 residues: CASREILAAHEQFF. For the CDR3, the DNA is TGTGCCAGCAGGGAAATACTAGCCGCACATGAGCAGTTCTTC. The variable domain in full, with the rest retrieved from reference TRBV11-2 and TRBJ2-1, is EAGVAQSPRYKIIEKRQSVAFWCNPISGHATLYWYQQILGQGPKLLIQFQNNGVVDDSQLPKDRFSAERLKGVDSTLKIQPAKLEDSAVYLCASREILAAHEQFFGPGTRLTVL.

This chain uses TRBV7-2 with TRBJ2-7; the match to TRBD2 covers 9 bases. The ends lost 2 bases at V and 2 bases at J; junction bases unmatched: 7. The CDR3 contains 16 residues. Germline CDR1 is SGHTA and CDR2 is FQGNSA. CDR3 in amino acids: CASSLQSSGGPYEQYF. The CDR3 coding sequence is TGTGCCAGCAGCTTACAGAGTAGCGGGGGTCCCTACGAGCAGTACTTC.

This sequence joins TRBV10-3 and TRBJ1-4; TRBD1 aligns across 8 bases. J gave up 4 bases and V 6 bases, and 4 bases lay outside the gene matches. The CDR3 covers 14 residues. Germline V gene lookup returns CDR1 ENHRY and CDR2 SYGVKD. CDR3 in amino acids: CAIRKGQGNEKLFF. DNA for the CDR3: TGTGCCATCAGGAAAGGACAGGGTAATGAAAAACTGTTTTTT.

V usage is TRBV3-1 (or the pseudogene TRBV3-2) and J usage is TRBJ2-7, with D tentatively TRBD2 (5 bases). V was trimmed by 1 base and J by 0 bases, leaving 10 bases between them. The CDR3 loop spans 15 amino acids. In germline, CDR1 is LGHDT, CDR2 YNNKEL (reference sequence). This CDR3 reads CASSQGKRSSYEQYF. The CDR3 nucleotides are TGTGCCAGCAGCCAAGGGAAGCGGAGCTCCTACGAGCAGTACTTC.

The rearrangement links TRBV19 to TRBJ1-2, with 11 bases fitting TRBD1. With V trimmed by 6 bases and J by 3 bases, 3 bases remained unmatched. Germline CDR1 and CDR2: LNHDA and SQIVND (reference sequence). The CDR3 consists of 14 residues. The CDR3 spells CASRGTGGDYGYTF. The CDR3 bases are TGTGCCAGTAGAGGGACAGGGGGGGACTATGGCTACACCTTC.

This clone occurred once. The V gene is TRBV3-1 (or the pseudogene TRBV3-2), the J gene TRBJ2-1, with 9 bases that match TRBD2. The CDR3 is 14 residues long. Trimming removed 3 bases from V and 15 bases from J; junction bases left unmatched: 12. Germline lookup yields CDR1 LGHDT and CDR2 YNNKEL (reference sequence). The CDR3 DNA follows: TGTGCCAGCAGCCACACAGCGGGGGGACATGCTTGGTTCTTC. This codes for CASSHTAGGHAWFF.

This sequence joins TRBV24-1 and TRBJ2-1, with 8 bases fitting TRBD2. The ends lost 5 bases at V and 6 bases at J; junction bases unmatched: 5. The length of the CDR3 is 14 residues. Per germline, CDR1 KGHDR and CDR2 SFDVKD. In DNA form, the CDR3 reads TGTGCCACCAGTGGAAGCGGGAGAGCCAATGAGCAGTTCTTC. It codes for CATSGSGRANEQFF.

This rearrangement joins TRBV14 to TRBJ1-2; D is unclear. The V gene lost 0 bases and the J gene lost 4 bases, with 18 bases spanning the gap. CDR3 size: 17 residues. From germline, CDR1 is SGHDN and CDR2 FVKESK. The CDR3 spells CASSQDLLSGSAYGYTF. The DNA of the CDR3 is TGTGCCAGCAGCCAAGACTTATTGTCGGGCTCGGCCTATGGCTACACCTTC. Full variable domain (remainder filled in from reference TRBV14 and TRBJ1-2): EAGVTQFPSHSVIEKGQTVTLRCDPISGHDNLYWYRRVMGKEIKFLLHFVKESKQDESGMPNNRFLAERTGGTYSTLKVQPAELEDSGVYFCASSQDLLSGSAYGYTFGSGTRLTVV.

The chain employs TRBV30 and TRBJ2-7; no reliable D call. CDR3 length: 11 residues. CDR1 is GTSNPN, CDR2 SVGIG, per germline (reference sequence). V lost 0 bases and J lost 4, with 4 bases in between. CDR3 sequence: CAWSVLYEQYF. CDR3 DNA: TGTGCCTGGAGTGTACTGTACGAGCAGTACTTC.

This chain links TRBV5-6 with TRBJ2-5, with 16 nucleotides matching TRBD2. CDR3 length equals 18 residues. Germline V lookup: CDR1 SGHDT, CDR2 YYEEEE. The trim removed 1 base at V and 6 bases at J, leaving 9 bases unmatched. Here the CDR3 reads CASSLFGTSGRGGKTQYF. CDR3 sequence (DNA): TGTGCCAGCAGCTTGTTCGGGACTAGCGGGAGGGGCGGGAAGACCCAGTACTTC.

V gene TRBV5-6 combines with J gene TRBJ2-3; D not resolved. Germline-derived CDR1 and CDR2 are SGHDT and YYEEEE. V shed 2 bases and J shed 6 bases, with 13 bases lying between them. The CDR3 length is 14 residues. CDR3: CASSLYSRSDTQYF. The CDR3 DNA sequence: TGTGCCAGCAGCTTATACTCCAGGTCGGATACGCAGTATTTT.

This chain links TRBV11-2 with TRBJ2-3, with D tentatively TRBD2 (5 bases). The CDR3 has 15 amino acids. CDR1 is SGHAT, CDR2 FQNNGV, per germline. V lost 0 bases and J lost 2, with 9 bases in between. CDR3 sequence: CASSLEASYTDTQYF. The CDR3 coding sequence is TGTGCCAGCAGCTTAGAGGCTAGCTACACAGATACGCAGTATTTT.

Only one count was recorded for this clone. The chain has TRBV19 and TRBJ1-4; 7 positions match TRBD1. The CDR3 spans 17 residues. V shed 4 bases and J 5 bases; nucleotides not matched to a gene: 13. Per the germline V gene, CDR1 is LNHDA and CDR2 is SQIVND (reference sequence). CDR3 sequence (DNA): TGTGCCAGTAGTACTTATATGCGACAGGGTTTAAATGAAAAACTGTTTTTT. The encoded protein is CASSTYMRQGLNEKLFF.

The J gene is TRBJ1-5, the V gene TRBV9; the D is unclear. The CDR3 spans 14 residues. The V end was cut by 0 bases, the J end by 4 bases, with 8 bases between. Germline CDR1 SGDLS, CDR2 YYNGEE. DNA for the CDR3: TGTGCCAGCAGCGTAGACCCCGGAAATCAGCCCCAGCATTTT. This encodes CASSVDPGNQPQHF.

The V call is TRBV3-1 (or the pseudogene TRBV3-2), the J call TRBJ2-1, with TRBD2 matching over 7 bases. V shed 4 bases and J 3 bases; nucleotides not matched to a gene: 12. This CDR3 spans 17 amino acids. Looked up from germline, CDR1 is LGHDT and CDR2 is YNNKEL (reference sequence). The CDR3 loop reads CASSRGEGGPFYNEQFF. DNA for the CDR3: TGTGCCAGCAGCCGGGGGGAGGGAGGGCCTTTCTACAATGAGCAGTTCTTC.